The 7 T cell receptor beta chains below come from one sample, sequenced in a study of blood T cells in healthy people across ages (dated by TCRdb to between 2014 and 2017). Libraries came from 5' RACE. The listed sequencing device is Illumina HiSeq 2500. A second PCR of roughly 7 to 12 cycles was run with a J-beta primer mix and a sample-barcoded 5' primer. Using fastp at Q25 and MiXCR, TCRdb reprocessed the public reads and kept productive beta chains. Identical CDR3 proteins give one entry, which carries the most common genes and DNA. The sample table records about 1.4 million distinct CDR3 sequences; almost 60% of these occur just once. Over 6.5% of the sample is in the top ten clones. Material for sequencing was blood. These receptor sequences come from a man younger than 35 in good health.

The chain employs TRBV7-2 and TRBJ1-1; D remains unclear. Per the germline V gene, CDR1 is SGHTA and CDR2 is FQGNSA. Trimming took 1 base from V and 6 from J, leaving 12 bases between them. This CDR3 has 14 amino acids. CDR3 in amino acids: CASSLVSVDAEAFF. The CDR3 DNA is TGTGCCAGCAGCTTAGTCTCGGTGGATGCTGAAGCTTTCTTT.

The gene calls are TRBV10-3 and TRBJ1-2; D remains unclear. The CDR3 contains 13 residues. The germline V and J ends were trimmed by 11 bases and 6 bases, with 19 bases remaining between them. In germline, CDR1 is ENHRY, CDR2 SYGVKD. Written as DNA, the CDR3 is TGTGCCTACAGCGCCAGGACTTTGAATGGCTACACCTTC. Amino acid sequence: CAYSARTLNGYTF.

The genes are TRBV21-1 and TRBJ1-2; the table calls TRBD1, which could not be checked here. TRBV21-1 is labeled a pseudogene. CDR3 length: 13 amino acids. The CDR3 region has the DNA TGTGCCAGTAATCGGACAGGGACTTATGGCTACACCTTC. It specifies CASNRTGTYGYTF.

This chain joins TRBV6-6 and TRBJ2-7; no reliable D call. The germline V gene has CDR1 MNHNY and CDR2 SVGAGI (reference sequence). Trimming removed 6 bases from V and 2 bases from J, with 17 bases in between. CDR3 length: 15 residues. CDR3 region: CASSPPGAQTYEQYF. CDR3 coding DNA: TGTGCCAGCAGCCCACCGGGTGCTCAAACCTACGAGCAGTACTTC.

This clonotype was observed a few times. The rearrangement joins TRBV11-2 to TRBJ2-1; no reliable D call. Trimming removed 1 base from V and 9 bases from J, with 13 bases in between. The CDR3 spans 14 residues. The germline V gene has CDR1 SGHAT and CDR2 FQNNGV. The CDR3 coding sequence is TGTGCCAGCAGCTTAGTAGGGCAGTCGGGTGAGCAGTTCTTC. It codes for CASSLVGQSGEQFF. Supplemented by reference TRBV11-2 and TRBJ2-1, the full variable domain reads EAGVAQSPRYKIIEKRQSVAFWCNPISGHATLYWYQQILGQGPKLLIQFQNNGVVDDSQLPKDRFSAERLKGVDSTLKIQPAKLEDSAVYLCASSLVGQSGEQFFGPGTRLTVL.

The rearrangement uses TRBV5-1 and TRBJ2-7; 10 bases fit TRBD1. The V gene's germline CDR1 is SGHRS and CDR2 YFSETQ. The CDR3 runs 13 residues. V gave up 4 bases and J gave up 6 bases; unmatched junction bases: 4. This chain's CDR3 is CASSDRGLSEQYF. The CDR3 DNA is TGCGCCAGCAGCGACAGGGGGCTTAGCGAGCAGTACTTC.

CDR3 DNA sequence: TGTGCCAGCAGAGGAAGCCGGGAGCTGTTTTTT. Amino acids: CASRGSRELFF. The V call is TRBV6-2 or TRBV6-3, the J call TRBJ2-2; D gene uncertain. Germline CDR1 MNHEY, CDR2 SVGEGT. This CDR3 is built from 11 residues. Trimming cost V 6 bases and J 9 bases, with 8 bases left between them.